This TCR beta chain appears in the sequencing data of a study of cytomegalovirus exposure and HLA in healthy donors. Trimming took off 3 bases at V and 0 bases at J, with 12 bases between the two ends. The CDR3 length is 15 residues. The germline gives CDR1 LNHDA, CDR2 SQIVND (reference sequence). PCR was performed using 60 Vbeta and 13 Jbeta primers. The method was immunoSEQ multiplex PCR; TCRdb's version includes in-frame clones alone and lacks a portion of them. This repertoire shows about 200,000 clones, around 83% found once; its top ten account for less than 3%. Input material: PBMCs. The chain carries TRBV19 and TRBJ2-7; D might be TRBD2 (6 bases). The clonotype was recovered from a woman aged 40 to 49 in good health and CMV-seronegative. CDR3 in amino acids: CASSIGGVLSYEQYF. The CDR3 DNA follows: TGTGCCAGTAGTATTGGCGGGGTCCTCTCCTACGAGCAGTACTTC.